The 32 T cell receptor beta chains below all came from one sample that was sequenced in a study of PD-L1 blockade in urothelial cancer (dated by TCRdb to 2016 to 2017). Library prep was done by the immunoSEQ multiplex PCR assay. TCRdb took over this immuneACCESS table, retaining in-frame rearrangements with V and J assigned. Such tables are incomplete; in checked studies, under half of the missing clones stem from an unresolved V gene, and the remainder is unexplained. This sample gives tens of thousands of clones in total; 82% of them show up just once. More than 8% of the sample is taken by the ten largest. This material consisted of PBMCs, taken around atezolizumab (anti-PD-L1) treatment. These receptors came from a man in his 70s with urothelial cancer.

V usage is TRBV5-4 and J usage is TRBJ2-3, with 9 bases identical to TRBD2. V lost 4 bases and J lost 6; bases outside the gene matches: 12. This CDR3 contains 16 residues. Germline CDR1 and CDR2: SGHNT and YYREEE (reference sequence). As DNA, the CDR3 is TGTGCCAGCAGCCCGGAGCGGGGGGTCTATCGGGATACGCAGTATTTT. It yields the protein CASSPERGVYRDTQYF.

The chain joins TRBV19 to TRBJ2-7, with D hard to call. The CDR3 runs 12 residues. Germline V CDR1 and CDR2: LNHDA, SQIVND (reference sequence). V was pared by 7 bases and J by 2 bases, with 9 bases between. CDR3: CASTRPPYEQYF. The CDR3 bases are TGTGCCAGTACGAGGCCCCCCTACGAGCAGTACTTC.

The chain carries TRBV5-4 and TRBJ2-7; 7 bases are shared with TRBD2. CDR1 SGHNT and CDR2 YYREEE come from the germline V gene (reference sequence). J gave up 5 bases and V 4 bases, and 3 bases lay outside the gene matches. CDR3 length: 12 amino acids. The CDR3: CASSRGRDEQYF. The CDR3 DNA reads as TGTGCCAGCAGCCGTGGGAGGGACGAGCAGTACTTC. Based on the CDR3 plus reference TRBV5-4 and TRBJ2-7, the full variable domain is ETGVTQSPTHLIKTRGQQVTLRCSSQSGHNTVSWYQQALGQGPQFIFQYYREEENGRGNFPPRFSGLQFPNYSSELNVNALELDDSALYLCASSRGRDEQYFGPGTRLTVT.

The V and J genes are TRBV9 and TRBJ2-5; maybe TRBD2 (6 bases). V was pared by 4 bases and J by 5 bases, with 15 bases between. The CDR3 is made up of 14 amino acids. CDR1 is SGDLS and CDR2 is YYNGEE in the germline V gene. The CDR3 bases are TGTGCCAGCAGCCAGTGGGGGGTGGGGGAGACCCAGTACTTC. It specifies CASSQWGVGETQYF.

The chain recombines TRBV9 with TRBJ1-1; weak D call: TRBD1 (6 bases). Trimming took 5 bases from V and 1 from J, leaving 21 bases between them. This CDR3 contains 17 residues. Germline CDR1 and CDR2: SGDLS and YYNGEE. CDR3 DNA: TGTGCCAGCAGACCCTGGGGGGGCGCAGGAAGGAACACTGAAGCTTTCTTT. Its protein is CASRPWGGAGRNTEAFF.

This chain links TRBV5-1 with TRBJ2-3, with 9 bases fitting TRBD2. Germline V gives CDR1 SGHRS, CDR2 YFSETQ. V lost 4 bases, J lost 4 bases, and 10 bases stayed unmatched. CDR3 length: 16 amino acids. For the CDR3, the DNA is TGCGCCAGCAGCATGGCATTAGCGGGGGCCTCAGATACGCAGTATTTT. Its translation: CASSMALAGASDTQYF.

In this sample, this clone turned up a few times. The chain combines TRBV10-3 with TRBJ2-1; 14 positions match TRBD2. In germline, CDR1 is ENHRY, CDR2 SYGVKD. There are 16 residues in the CDR3. The V segment lost 4 bases and the J segment 4 bases; nucleotides outside the gene matches: 3. The CDR3 is CAISGGTSGSYNEQFF. CDR3 DNA: TGTGCCATCAGTGGAGGGACTAGCGGGAGTTACAATGAGCAGTTCTTC.

The DNA for the CDR3 is TGCAGTGCTAGCGGGGAAGAGACCCAGTACTTC. It is translated as CSASGEETQYF. The chain joins TRBV20-1 to TRBJ2-5; tentative D call: TRBD2 (5 bases). Deletions cut 3 bases from V and 3 bases from J, with 5 bases between. The CDR3 runs to 11 residues. Germline V CDR1 and CDR2: DFQATT, SNEGSKA (reference sequence).

The chain couples TRBV15 to TRBJ2-5; 7 bases are shared with TRBD1. J gave up 4 bases and V 2 bases, and 4 bases lay outside the gene matches. The CDR3 contains 14 residues. Per germline, CDR1 LNHNV and CDR2 YYDKDF (reference sequence). CDR3 sequence: CATSRSDRAETQYF. CDR3 bases: TGTGCCACCAGCAGATCCGACAGGGCAGAGACCCAGTACTTC.

The V gene is TRBV6-1, the J gene TRBJ1-1, with TRBD1 matching 7 bases. Germline values: CDR1 MNHNS, CDR2 SASEGT. V lost 4 bases, J lost 6 bases, and 5 bases stayed unmatched. The CDR3 totals 13 residues. CDR3 protein: CASSGDSQAEAFF. In nucleotides, the CDR3 is TGTGCCAGCAGTGGGGACAGCCAAGCTGAAGCTTTCTTT.

The chain links TRBV11-1 to TRBJ2-5; the match to TRBD2 covers 11 bases. Germline lookup yields CDR1 SGHAT and CDR2 FQDESV (reference sequence). There are 17 residues in the CDR3. The junction had 13 bases not matched to a gene; V was cut back by 5 bases and J by 5 bases. CDR3 DNA: TGTGCCAGCAGCCATCGTAGCGGGAGGGCCGGCTTGGAGACCCAGTACTTC. The encoded protein is CASSHRSGRAGLETQYF.

The rearrangement links TRBV9 to TRBJ2-2; 7 bases align to TRBD2. The germline gives CDR1 SGDLS, CDR2 YYNGEE. The V segment lost 0 bases and the J segment 1 base; nucleotides outside the gene matches: 3. This CDR3 spans 16 amino acids. The CDR3 reads CASSVEGLENTGELFF. CDR3 DNA: TGTGCCAGCAGCGTAGAAGGACTAGAGAACACCGGGGAGCTGTTTTTT.

The CDR3 coding sequence is TGTGCCAGCAGCCCCAGGCGGGGCTCGAACACCGGGGAGCTGTTTTTT. It specifies CASSPRRGSNTGELFF. The rearrangement uses TRBV7-2 and TRBJ2-2; a weak D match, TRBD2 (6 bases). V lost 5 bases to trimming and J lost 0 bases, with 13 bases between them. CDR3 size: 16 residues. Looked up from germline, CDR1 is SGHTA and CDR2 is FQGNSA.

This sequence joins TRBV29-1 and TRBJ1-2; 8 nucleotides match TRBD1. The V and J ends lost 7 bases and 7 bases, in that order; junction bases with no gene match: 2. The CDR3 is made up of 10 amino acids. From germline, CDR1 is SQVTM and CDR2 ANQGSEA. The chain's CDR3 is CSATGGGYTF. The CDR3 region has the DNA TGCAGCGCTACAGGGGGTGGCTACACCTTC.

J is TRBJ2-5 and V is TRBV5-1, with TRBD1 identical over 9 bases. The germline V gene has CDR1 SGHRS and CDR2 YFSETQ. This CDR3 is built from 15 residues. J gave up 2 bases and V 3 bases, and 5 bases lay outside the gene matches. CDR3 coding DNA: TGCGCCAGCAGCTCCGGGACAGGGAGTCAAGAGACCCAGTACTTC. Translation gives CASSSGTGSQETQYF.

This sequence joins TRBV10-2 and TRBJ2-2; the D is unclear. In germline, CDR1 is WSHSY, CDR2 SAAADI. CDR3 length: 14 amino acids. The V and J ends lost 7 bases and 5 bases respectively, with 14 bases between them. The CDR3 region is CASTITGRTGELFF. Here the CDR3 DNA reads TGCGCCAGCACTATAACCGGTAGAACCGGGGAGCTGTTTTTT.

CDR3: CASSLTSVSHNEQFF. CDR3 nucleotides: TGTGCCAGCAGCTTAACTAGCGTATCCCACAATGAGCAGTTCTTC. The gene calls are TRBV7-3 and TRBJ2-1; TRBD2 might be the D (5 bases). V lost 0 bases, J lost 5 bases, and 11 bases lay in between. This CDR3 is 15 amino acids long. Germline CDR1 and CDR2: SGHTA and FQGTGA.

The rearrangement uses TRBV5-4 and TRBJ2-5, with D maybe TRBD1 (5 bases). Trimming left V 4 bases short and J 2 bases short, with 15 bases between. The CDR3 runs 15 residues. The V gene's germline CDR1 is SGHNT and CDR2 YYREEE (reference sequence). CDR3 coding DNA: TGTGCCAGCAGCGGCACAGGACACCTACAAGAGACCCAGTACTTC. It is translated as CASSGTGHLQETQYF.

The chain's CDR3 is CASSGQVYEQYF. CDR3 in DNA: TGCGCCAGCAGTGGACAGGTCTACGAGCAGTACTTC. The chain combines TRBV10-2 with TRBJ2-7; possibly TRBD1 for D (6 bases). The CDR3 sequence is 12 residues long. Trimming cost V 4 bases and J 3 bases, with 7 bases left between them. Germline loops: CDR1 WSHSY, CDR2 SAAADI.

The rearrangement links TRBV6-6 to TRBJ2-3; 7 bases agree with TRBD1. The CDR3 consists of 16 residues. V trimming: 5 bases; J trimming: 6 bases; junction bases outside the gene matches: 14. CDR1 MNHNY and CDR2 SVGAGI come from the germline V gene (reference sequence). CDR3: CASSAMTGNRGDTQYF. Here the CDR3 DNA reads TGTGCCAGCAGTGCAATGACAGGGAATAGGGGGGATACGCAGTATTTT.

The chain recombines TRBV27 with TRBJ2-3; D gene unclear. V dropped 5 bases and J dropped 6 bases, with 21 bases sitting between them. This CDR3 comprises 16 residues. The V gene's germline CDR1 is MNHEY and CDR2 SMNVEV (reference sequence). CDR3 nucleotides: TGTGCCAGCAGTCCCTCCCGAGACACCGGTTTGGATACGCAGTATTTT. Translated, it gives CASSPSRDTGLDTQYF.

V gene TRBV7-8 combines with J gene TRBJ1-2; 9 positions match TRBD1. The CDR3 loop spans 14 amino acids. Losses at the gene ends were 3 bases for V and 2 bases for J; bases not matched to a gene: 1. Germline assignment: CDR1 SGHVS and CDR2 FQNEAQ. The CDR3 here is CASSFGTGNYGYTF. Here the CDR3 DNA reads TGTGCCAGCAGCTTCGGGACAGGGAACTATGGCTACACCTTC.

The chain has TRBV5-1 and TRBJ2-7; 9 nucleotides line up with TRBD2. The CDR3 is made up of 15 amino acids. With 0 bases clipped from V and 2 bases from J, the junction kept 3 bases outside the gene matches. Germline values: CDR1 SGHRS, CDR2 YFSETQ. CDR3 protein: CASSLASGDTYEQYF. The CDR3 DNA is TGCGCCAGCAGCTTGGCTAGCGGGGACACCTACGAGCAGTACTTC.

V and J are TRBV2 and TRBJ2-5; 7 nucleotides line up with TRBD2. This CDR3 has 15 amino acids. Losses at the gene ends were 9 bases for V and 5 bases for J; bases not matched to a gene: 15. Germline CDR1 and CDR2: SNHLY and FYNNEI. CDR3 amino acids: CASRGGAGREETQYF. The DNA of the CDR3 is TGTGCCAGTCGCGGCGGGGCGGGGCGGGAGGAGACCCAGTACTTC.

This chain connects TRBV2 to TRBJ1-5, with 8 bases aligning to TRBD1. The CDR3 length is 15 residues. With V trimmed by 2 bases and J by 7 bases, 7 bases remained unmatched. Germline-derived CDR1 and CDR2 are SNHLY and FYNNEI. Here the CDR3 DNA reads TGTGCCAGCAGTGAACGAGGACAGGGACAGCAGCCCCAGCATTTT. It translates to CASSERGQGQQPQHF.

V is TRBV21-1 and J is TRBJ2-1; TRBD2, the D gene given by the table, was not confirmed from the DNA. TRBV21-1 is a pseudogene. The CDR3 totals 21 residues. Here the CDR3 DNA reads TGTGCCAGCAGCCTGCCCCCCACCCTGAGCGGGAGGACTAGCTCCTACAATGAGCAGTTCTTC. It codes for CASSLPPTLSGRTSSYNEQFF.

The chain links TRBV27 to TRBJ2-1; D unresolved. The CDR3 spans 12 residues. CDR1 is MNHEY, CDR2 SMNVEV, per germline (reference sequence). V lost 6 bases and J lost 12, with 15 bases in between. CDR3 sequence reads: CASSLGGSRQFF. CDR3 in DNA: TGTGCCAGCAGCTTAGGCGGTAGTAGGCAGTTCTTC.

This chain links TRBV14 with TRBJ2-5; TRBD2 matches at 9 bases. J gave up 0 bases and V 0 bases, and 5 bases lay outside the gene matches. Germline V CDR1 and CDR2: SGHDN, FVKESK. The CDR3 has 17 residues. As DNA, the CDR3 is TGTGCCAGCAGCCAAGAACAGCGGGGGGTAAACCAAGAGACCCAGTACTTC. Translated: CASSQEQRGVNQETQYF.

The chain couples TRBV5-1 to TRBJ2-7; 8 bases agree with TRBD1. The length of the CDR3 is 14 residues. Germline CDR1 and CDR2: SGHRS and YFSETQ. V dropped 4 bases and J dropped 0; count of bases not matched to a gene: 3. The CDR3 DNA reads as TGCGCCAGCAGCAACAGGGGGGACTCCTACGAGCAGTACTTC. It yields the protein CASSNRGDSYEQYF.

The chain combines TRBV4-1 with TRBJ1-2, with 11 positions matching TRBD1. The CDR3 consists of 14 residues. Germline V lookup: CDR1 MGHRA, CDR2 YSYEKL. The V gene end was trimmed by 4 bases and the J gene end by 8 bases; junction bases not matched to a gene: 6. This CDR3 reads CASSPGQGEGGYTF. The CDR3 region has the DNA TGCGCCAGCAGCCCGGGACAGGGGGAAGGCGGCTACACCTTC.

The chain couples TRBV9 to TRBJ2-1; 10 bases fit TRBD2. Looked up from germline, CDR1 is SGDLS and CDR2 is YYNGEE. Trimming took 0 bases from V and 4 from J; bases not matched to a gene: 7. The CDR3 consists of 17 residues. In nucleotides, the CDR3 is TGTGCCAGCAGCGTAGAGGTAGCGGGGGGCTATTACAATGAGCAGTTCTTC. Translation: CASSVEVAGGYYNEQFF.

This clone was counted a single time. The chain recombines TRBV29-1 with TRBJ1-4, with 8 bases fitting TRBD1. Per germline, CDR1 SQVTM and CDR2 ANQGSEA. V lost 4 bases to trimming and J lost 4 bases; unmatched junction nucleotides: 8. The CDR3 sequence is 15 residues long. Here the CDR3 DNA reads TGCAGCGTTGCCCCCGGGACAGGAAATAATGAAAAACTGTTTTTT. Its protein product is CSVAPGTGNNEKLFF.